This T cell receptor (beta chain) was captured by sequencing in a study of T cells in Graves' hyperthyroidism and ophthalmopathy. Study observations and caveats: The model's output predicted ophthalmopathy at a median of approximately 6.5 months prior to onset.

This clonotype was detected many times. The antigen remains undetermined. The CDR3 spans 15 residues. Unmatched junction bases numbered 12, after V lost 10 bases and J lost 4 bases. Amplified regions were TCR beta CDR3 sequences from RNA transcripts. A first-round RT-PCR of the TCR CDR3 used the HTBI primer set. TCRdb re-analysed the multiplex PCR reads in MiXCR, keeping a single row per CDR3 protein. The sample records about 400,000 distinct CDR3 sequences, around 16% being singletons. The material sequenced was blood. This chain links TRBV12-3 or TRBV12-4 with TRBJ2-3, with TRBD2 identical over 9 bases. The sequence was obtained from a woman between 18 and 29 years old with Graves' hyperthyroidism. CDR3 nucleotide sequence: TGTGCCACCACCGACCCAGCGGGGGGAGCAGATACGCAGTATTTT. Protein sequence: CATTDPAGGADTQYF.